Listed below are T cell receptor beta chains from one sample, sequenced in a study of blood T cell repertoires in COVID-19. Method: immunoSEQ multiplex PCR; TCRdb's copy keeps in-frame clones and lacks some. The table shows roughly 140,000 clones, with about 86% occurring only once. What was sequenced was peripheral blood. All receptors come from a man between 65 and 85 years old with acute or convalescent COVID-19. Both conserved end residues are part of each CDR3. The D gene is left open where the match is weak. Some rows have no size entry. The others give once, few or many, or a class for an expanded clone.

>once|15|TRBV24-1|TRBJ2-1|-
TGTGCCACCAGTGATTTCCCAGGTTCCTACAATGAGCAGTTCTTC
CATSDFPGSYNEQFF
>few|14|TRBV28|TRBJ1-6|TRBD1
TGTGCCAGCAGTTTCCGGACAGGGAATTCACCCCTCCACTTT
CASSFRTGNSPLHF
>once|18|TRBV5-4|TRBJ2-3|TRBD2
TGTGCCAGCAGCTTGGGGGGTAGGACTAGCGGGAGCTCAGATACGCAGTATTTT
CASSLGGRTSGSSDTQYF
>-|11|TRBV28|TRBJ2-7|-
TGTGCCAGCAGTTTTAGTGGCGAGCAGTACTTC
CASSFSGEQYF
>-|15|TRBV9|TRBJ1-6|-
TGTGCCAGCAGCGTTCGGGACACTGGGGATTCACCCCTCCACTTT
CASSVRDTGDSPLHF
>-|14|TRBV30|TRBJ1-4|-
TGTGCCTGGAGTGTACCCAGGGAAGGTGAAAAACTGTTTTTT
CAWSVPREGEKLFF
>-|17|TRBV4-1|TRBJ2-7|TRBD1
TGCGCCAGCAGCCAAGTCCCCCCTACGGGACAGGTGGACGAGCAGTACTTC
CASSQVPPTGQVDEQYF
>once|15|TRBV27|TRBJ1-6|TRBD1
TGTGCCAGCAGTTCGACAGGGGGGAATAATTCACCCCTCCACTTT
CASSSTGGNNSPLHF
>-|13|TRBV5-6|TRBJ2-7|-
TGTGCCAGCAGCTTGGGACTAGTTGGCGAGCAGTACTTC
CASSLGLVGEQYF
>few|15|TRBV28|TRBJ1-5|TRBD1
TGTGCCAGCAGTTTCCGAGGACAGGCCAATCAGCCCCAGCATTTT
CASSFRGQANQPQHF